Reported below is one T cell receptor (beta chain). Its antigen is not known. Profiled with immunoSEQ multiplex PCR; TCRdb holds only in-frame clones, not every one. Of approximately 200,000 clones in the sample, roughly three quarters were seen once. The data are from a study of cytomegalovirus exposure and HLA in healthy donors. The study's findings and limits: TCR clusters originating in the first cohort tended to co-occur in the approximately 120 validation repertoires, according to a later analysis.

Germline assignment: CDR1 ENHRY and CDR2 SYGVKD. This CDR3 has 15 amino acids. V was clipped by 8 bases and J by 4 bases, with 18 bases between them. The chain carries TRBV10-3 and TRBJ1-5, with D perhaps TRBD1 (6 bases). Input material: PBMCs. This receptor was identified in a woman under 40 in good health and CMV-seronegative. CDR3 nucleotide sequence: TGTGCCATCCGAGGGGGGGTGGGGAGTAATCAGCCCCAGCATTTT. Its translation: CAIRGGVGSNQPQHF.